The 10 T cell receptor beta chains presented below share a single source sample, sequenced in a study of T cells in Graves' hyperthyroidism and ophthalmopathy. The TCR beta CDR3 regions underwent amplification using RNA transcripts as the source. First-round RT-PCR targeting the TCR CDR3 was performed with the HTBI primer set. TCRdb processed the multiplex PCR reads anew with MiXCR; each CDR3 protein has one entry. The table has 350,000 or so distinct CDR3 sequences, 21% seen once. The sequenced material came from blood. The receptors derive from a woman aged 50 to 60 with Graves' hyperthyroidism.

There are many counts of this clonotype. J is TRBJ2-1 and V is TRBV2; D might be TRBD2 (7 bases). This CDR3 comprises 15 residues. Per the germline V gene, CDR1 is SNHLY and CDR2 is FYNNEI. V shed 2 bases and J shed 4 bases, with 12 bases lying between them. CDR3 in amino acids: CASSETGGDYNEQFF. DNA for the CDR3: TGTGCCAGCAGTGAAACGGGGGGCGATTACAATGAGCAGTTCTTC. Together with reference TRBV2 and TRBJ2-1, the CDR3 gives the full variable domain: EPEVTQTPSHQVTQMGQEVILRCVPISNHLYFYWYRQILGQKVEFLVSFYNNEISEKSEIFDDQFSVERPDGSNFTLKIRSTKLEDSAMYFCASSETGGDYNEQFFGPGTRLTVL.

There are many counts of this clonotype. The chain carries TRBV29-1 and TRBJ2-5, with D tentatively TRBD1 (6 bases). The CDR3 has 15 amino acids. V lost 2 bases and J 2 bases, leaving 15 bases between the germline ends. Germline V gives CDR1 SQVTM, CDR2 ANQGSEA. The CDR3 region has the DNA TGCAGCGTTGAACCCTTTTCGGGGACACAAGAGACCCAGTACTTC. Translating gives CSVEPFSGTQETQYF.

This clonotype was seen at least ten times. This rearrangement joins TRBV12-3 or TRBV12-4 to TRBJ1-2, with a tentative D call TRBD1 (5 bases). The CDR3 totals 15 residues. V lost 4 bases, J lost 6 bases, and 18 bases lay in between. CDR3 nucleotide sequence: TGTGCCAGCAGTTCCGCCTCGACAGTATACGATGGCTACACCTTC. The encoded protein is CASSSASTVYDGYTF.

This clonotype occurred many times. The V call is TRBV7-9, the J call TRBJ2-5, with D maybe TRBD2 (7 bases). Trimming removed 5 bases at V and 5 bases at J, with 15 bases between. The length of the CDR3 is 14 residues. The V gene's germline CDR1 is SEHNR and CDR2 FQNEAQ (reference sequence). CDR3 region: CASSRGGSMETQYF. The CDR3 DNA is TGTGCCAGCAGCAGGGGGGGGTCGATGGAGACCCAGTACTTC.

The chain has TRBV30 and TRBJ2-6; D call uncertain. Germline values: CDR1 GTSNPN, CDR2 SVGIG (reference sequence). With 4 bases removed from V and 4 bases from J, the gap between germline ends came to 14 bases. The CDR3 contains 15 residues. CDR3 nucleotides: TGTGCCTGGACAGAAGGATTCGCCGGGGCCAACGTCCTGACTTTC. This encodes CAWTEGFAGANVLTF.

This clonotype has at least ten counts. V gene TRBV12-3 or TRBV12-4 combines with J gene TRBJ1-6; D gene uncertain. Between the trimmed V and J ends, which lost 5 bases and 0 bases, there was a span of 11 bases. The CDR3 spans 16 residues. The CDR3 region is CASSPRAGSYNSPLHF. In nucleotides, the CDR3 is TGTGCCAGCAGTCCACGGGCAGGCTCCTATAATTCACCCCTCCACTTT.

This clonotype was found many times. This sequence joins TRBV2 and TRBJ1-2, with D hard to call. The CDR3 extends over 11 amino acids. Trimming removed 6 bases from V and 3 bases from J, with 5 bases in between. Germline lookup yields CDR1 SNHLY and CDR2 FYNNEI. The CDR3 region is CASRFDYGYTF. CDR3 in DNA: TGTGCCAGCAGGTTCGACTATGGCTACACCTTC.

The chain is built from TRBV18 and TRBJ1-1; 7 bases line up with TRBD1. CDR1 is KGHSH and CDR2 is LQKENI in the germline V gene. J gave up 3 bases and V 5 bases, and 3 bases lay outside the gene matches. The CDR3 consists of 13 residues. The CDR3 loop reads CASSKGADTEAFF. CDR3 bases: TGTGCCAGCTCAAAGGGGGCTGACACTGAAGCTTTCTTT.

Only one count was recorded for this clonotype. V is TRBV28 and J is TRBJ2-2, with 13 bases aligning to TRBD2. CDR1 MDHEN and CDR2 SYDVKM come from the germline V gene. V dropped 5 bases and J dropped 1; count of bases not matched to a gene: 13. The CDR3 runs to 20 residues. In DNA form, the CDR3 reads TGTGCCAGCAGTCCTGCGGGATGGACTAGCGGGAGTGAGAACACCGGGGAGCTGTTTTTT. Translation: CASSPAGWTSGSENTGELFF.

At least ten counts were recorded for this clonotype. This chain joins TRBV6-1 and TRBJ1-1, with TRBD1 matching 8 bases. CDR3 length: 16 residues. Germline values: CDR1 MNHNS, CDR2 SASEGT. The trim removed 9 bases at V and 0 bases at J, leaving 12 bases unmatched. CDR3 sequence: CASRQGSRRMNTEAFF. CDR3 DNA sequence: TGTGCCAGTCGACAGGGGAGTAGGAGGATGAACACTGAAGCTTTCTTT.